Presented here are 29 T cell receptor beta chains from one specimen sequenced in a study of blood T cells in healthy people across ages. A second PCR of roughly 7 to 11 cycles used a sample-barcoded 5' primer and a J-beta primer mix. TCRdb redid the calling of the 5' RACE reads with MiXCR, one entry per CDR3 protein. The sample includes about 1.5 million distinct CDR3 sequences, roughly two fifths of them seen just once. The sequenced sample consisted of blood. The receptors come from a young woman in good health.

Only a few counts were recorded for this clonotype. The V and J genes are TRBV5-6 and TRBJ1-4; D is possibly TRBD1 (6 bases). Trimming shortened V by 4 bases and J by 5 bases, and 15 bases separated the two germline ends. In germline, CDR1 is SGHDT, CDR2 YYEEEE. This CDR3 has 15 residues. Written as DNA, the CDR3 is TGTGCCAGCAGCCCGAACAGGGCCGAAAATGAAAAACTGTTTTTT. Translating gives CASSPNRAENEKLFF.

The chain recombines TRBV28 with TRBJ2-7; D possibly corresponds to TRBD1 (6 bases). The CDR3 sequence is 13 residues long. CDR1 is MDHEN, CDR2 SYDVKM, per germline. The V gene lost 2 bases and the J gene lost 5 bases, with 10 bases spanning the gap. In nucleotides, the CDR3 is TGTGCCAGCAGTTTACTACAGGGCCACGAGCAGTACTTC. Encoded protein: CASSLLQGHEQYF.

In DNA form, the CDR3 reads TGTGCCAGCAGCCCTTCGGCAGGGTTCCGGGCTGAAGCTTTCTTT. Translation: CASSPSAGFRAEAFF. This sequence joins TRBV14 and TRBJ1-1; D is possibly TRBD1 (5 bases). V was pared by 4 bases and J by 6 bases, with 18 bases between. Per the germline V gene, CDR1 is SGHDN and CDR2 is FVKESK. The CDR3 is made up of 15 amino acids.

J is TRBJ1-4 and V is TRBV28; D gene uncertain. CDR1 is MDHEN and CDR2 is SYDVKM in the germline V gene. Trimming pared 5 bases from V and 6 bases from J, leaving 10 bases between. The CDR3 runs to 13 residues. The CDR3 DNA follows: TGTGCCAGCAGTCTGGGGTGGGATGAAAAACTGTTTTTT. Protein product: CASSLGWDEKLFF.

This chain uses TRBV4-2 with TRBJ1-6, with unresolved D. From germline, CDR1 is LGHNA and CDR2 YNFKEQ. The CDR3 length is 14 residues. V was trimmed by 1 base and J by 9 bases, leaving 10 bases between them. The CDR3 DNA reads TGTGCCAGCAGCCAAGTTGTGGAGATTTCACCCCTCCACTTT. Translated, it gives CASSQVVEISPLHF.

Points on this clonotype: At one boundary the junction diverges from the germline segment, which might be a read error. The V gene is TRBV9, the J gene TRBJ2-3, with D tentatively TRBD1 (5 bases). This CDR3 is built from 14 residues. Germline values: CDR1 SGDLS, CDR2 YYNGEE. This CDR3 is CASIVAHQGDTQYF. CDR3 nucleotides: TGTGCCAGCATCGTAGCCCACCAGGGAGATACGCAGTATTTT.

The V gene is TRBV7-8, the J gene TRBJ2-3, with D possibly TRBD2 on 6 matching bases. V lost 3 bases to trimming and J lost 0 bases, with 10 bases between them. The germline CDR1 and CDR2 sequences are SGHVS and FQNEAQ. There are 15 residues in the CDR3. The CDR3 loop reads CASSFKGRSTDTQYF. CDR3 nucleotides: TGTGCCAGCAGCTTTAAGGGGAGGAGCACAGATACGCAGTATTTT.

The rearrangement uses TRBV7-9 and TRBJ2-7; D ambiguous. V dropped 2 bases and J dropped 3 bases, with 17 bases sitting between them. Germline V gives CDR1 SEHNR, CDR2 FQNEAQ (reference sequence). There are 16 residues in the CDR3. The chain's CDR3 is CASSLKGSATVYEQYF. The CDR3 DNA is TGTGCCAGCAGCTTAAAAGGCTCTGCTACAGTCTACGAGCAGTACTTC.

This clonotype was counted once. The chain has TRBV5-1 and TRBJ2-1, with TRBD2 matching 8 bases. The germline V gene encodes CDR1 SGHRS and CDR2 YFSETQ. Unmatched junction bases numbered 6, after V lost 4 bases and J lost 6 bases. The CDR3 totals 14 residues. CDR3 amino acids: CASSASGSFNEQFF. The CDR3 DNA follows: TGCGCCAGCAGCGCTAGCGGGTCATTCAATGAGCAGTTCTTC. Full variable domain (remainder filled in from reference TRBV5-1 and TRBJ2-1): KAGVTQTPRYLIKTRGQQVTLSCSPISGHRSVSWYQQTPGQGLQFLFEYFSETQRNKGNFPGRFSGRQFSNSRSEMNVSTLELGDSALYLCASSASGSFNEQFFGPGTRLTVL.

This chain joins TRBV30 and TRBJ1-2; TRBD1 aligns across 7 bases. The CDR3 runs to 17 residues. Germline V gene lookup returns CDR1 GTSNPN and CDR2 SVGIG (reference sequence). J gave up 1 base and V 2 bases, and 13 bases lay outside the gene matches. The CDR3 loop is CAWSSIDLRGINYGYTF. As DNA, the CDR3 is TGTGCCTGGAGTTCAATTGACCTCAGGGGGATTAACTATGGCTACACCTTC.

The chain is built from TRBV6-2 or TRBV6-3 and TRBJ1-2, with unresolved D. The length of the CDR3 is 15 residues. Between the trimmed V and J ends, which lost 5 bases and 3 bases, there was a span of 16 bases. Germline V lookup: CDR1 MNHEY, CDR2 SVGEGT. The CDR3 reads CASSPTSTWYYGYTF. The CDR3 bases are TGTGCCAGCAGTCCCACCTCGACTTGGTACTATGGCTACACCTTC.

This clonotype was seen a few times. The chain employs TRBV12-3 or TRBV12-4 and TRBJ2-6, with no clear D. Trimming took off 7 bases at V and 0 bases at J, with 10 bases between the two ends. The CDR3 contains 15 residues. CDR3 in amino acids: CASTAPYSGANVLTF. The CDR3 DNA reads as TGTGCCAGCACCGCACCCTACTCTGGGGCCAACGTCCTGACTTTC.

This sequence joins TRBV20-1 and TRBJ2-3, with D maybe TRBD2 (7 bases). Germline assignment: CDR1 DFQATT and CDR2 SNEGSKA (reference sequence). The CDR3 covers 16 residues. Trimming pared 3 bases from V and 2 bases from J, leaving 18 bases between. CDR3 region: CSASGRGGVDTDTQYF. The DNA of the CDR3 is TGCAGTGCTAGCGGGAGAGGGGGGGTAGACACAGATACGCAGTATTTT.

V usage is TRBV11-2 and J usage is TRBJ2-7; no clear D gene. The CDR3 runs 15 residues. The V end lost 0 bases, the J end lost 2 bases, and 11 bases lay between the germline ends. Germline V gene lookup returns CDR1 SGHAT and CDR2 FQNNGV. Here the CDR3 DNA reads TGTGCCAGCAGCTTAGATGGCAGCCAGACCTACGAGCAGTACTTC. Its protein is CASSLDGSQTYEQYF.

The chain combines TRBV3-1 with TRBJ1-6; D remains unclear. The CDR3 has 16 amino acids. With 1 base removed from V and 7 bases from J, the gap between germline ends came to 14 bases. Germline V lookup: CDR1 LGHDT, CDR2 YNNKEL (reference sequence). CDR3 nucleotide sequence: TGTGCCAGCAGCCAAGGAGGAGGAATCGGAAATTCACCCCTCCACTTT. This translates into CASSQGGGIGNSPLHF.

In its sample, this clonotype was seen a few times. The gene calls are TRBV30 and TRBJ2-7; D possibly corresponds to TRBD1 (6 bases). Germline V CDR1 and CDR2: GTSNPN, SVGIG (reference sequence). V dropped 1 base and J dropped 0 bases, with 13 bases sitting between them. CDR3 size: 15 residues. CDR3 sequence (DNA): TGTGCCTGGAGTGGGACAGCCCAATACTCCTACGAGCAGTACTTC. It translates to CAWSGTAQYSYEQYF.

The CDR3 bases are TGCGCCAGCAGCCTGGGACCCACCACCGGGGAGCTGTTTTTT. Amino acid sequence: CASSLGPTTGELFF. The chain has TRBV4-3 and TRBJ2-2; tentatively, D is TRBD1 or TRBD2 (5 bases each). The ends were cut back, 4 bases at V and 4 bases at J, with 10 bases in the middle. Germline V gene lookup returns CDR1 LGHNA and CDR2 YSLEER. The CDR3 is made up of 14 amino acids.

The chain is built from TRBV3-1 and TRBJ2-7; TRBD1 matches at 8 bases. V was pared by 6 bases and J by 2 bases, with 3 bases of the junction left unmatched. Germline V lookup: CDR1 LGHDT, CDR2 YNNKEL (reference sequence). The CDR3 spans 13 residues. CDR3 loop: CASRYRGTYEQYF. The CDR3 nucleotides read TGTGCCAGCAGGTACAGGGGGACCTACGAGCAGTACTTC.

The chain employs TRBV7-9 and TRBJ2-3; D gene uncertain. Germline CDR1 reads SEHNR; CDR2 reads FQNEAQ (reference sequence). This CDR3 region has 15 residues. The V gene lost 3 bases and the J gene lost 5 bases, with 15 bases spanning the gap. The CDR3 is CASSFFVDSRDTQYF. The CDR3 bases are TGTGCCAGCAGCTTTTTTGTAGACTCACGAGATACGCAGTATTTT.

This clonotype has a handful of counts. The genes are TRBV6-2 or TRBV6-3 and TRBJ2-5; tentatively, D is TRBD2 (6 bases). CDR3 length: 16 residues. V shed 0 bases and J shed 0 bases, with 11 bases lying between them. Germline V gives CDR1 MNHEY, CDR2 SVGEGT. The CDR3 loop reads CASSYSTWGDQETQYF. Written as DNA, the CDR3 is TGTGCCAGCAGTTACTCGACCTGGGGGGACCAAGAGACCCAGTACTTC.

The chain recombines TRBV4-1 with TRBJ1-2, with D perhaps matching TRBD1 (6 bases). The germline CDR1 and CDR2 sequences are MGHRA and YSYEKL. Trimming removed 1 base at V and 8 bases at J, with 17 bases between. This CDR3 has 15 amino acids. The CDR3 reads CASSQVTGATGGYTF. The CDR3 DNA reads as TGCGCCAGCAGCCAAGTAACGGGGGCAACTGGAGGCTACACCTTC.

This clonotype appeared a few times. The chain couples TRBV20-1 to TRBJ1-2, with D perhaps TRBD1 (6 bases). V gave up 2 bases and J gave up 0 bases, with 16 bases separating them. The germline V gene encodes CDR1 DFQATT and CDR2 SNEGSKA (reference sequence). This CDR3 contains 16 residues. The CDR3 region is CSARQRRGATNYGYTF. The CDR3 DNA reads as TGCAGTGCTAGACAAAGGCGGGGGGCCACTAACTATGGCTACACCTTC.

This clonotype was detected only a few times. The chain is built from TRBV2 and TRBJ1-2; no clear D. This CDR3 has 14 amino acids. The ends were cut back, 4 bases at V and 1 base at J, with 10 bases in the middle. Germline CDR1 SNHLY, CDR2 FYNNEI. The CDR3 DNA reads as TGTGCCAGCAGTGGGTTAGCTGGTAACTATGGCTACACCTTC. It codes for CASSGLAGNYGYTF.

A few counts support this clonotype. In DNA, the CDR3 is TGCGCCAGCAGCCAAGATTTCGCGGGAGTTGCCTACGAGCAGTACTTC. Its translation: CASSQDFAGVAYEQYF. The rearrangement links TRBV4-1 to TRBJ2-7; 7 positions agree with TRBD2. The CDR3 consists of 16 residues. Trimming removed 0 bases from V and 2 bases from J; junction bases left unmatched: 7. Germline assignment: CDR1 MGHRA and CDR2 YSYEKL.

This clonotype has more than one count but fewer than ten. J is TRBJ2-7 and V is TRBV30; a possible D gene is TRBD1 (8 bases). CDR1 and CDR2 from the germline V gene are GTSNPN and SVGIG (reference sequence). V was cut by 7 bases and J by 6 bases, with 16 bases left in between. The CDR3 is made up of 12 amino acids. The chain's CDR3 is CAYRTGRGEQYF. CDR3 nucleotides: TGTGCCTATCGGACAGGGAGGGGCGAGCAGTACTTC.

V and J are TRBV27 and TRBJ2-1; TRBD2 aligns across 11 bases. With 5 bases clipped from V and 6 bases from J, the junction kept 6 bases outside the gene matches. The CDR3 contains 15 residues. Germline CDR1 and CDR2: MNHEY and SMNVEV (reference sequence). The CDR3 is CASSAGTSGLNEQFF. CDR3 coding DNA: TGTGCCAGCAGTGCCGGGACTAGCGGACTCAATGAGCAGTTCTTC.

V and J are TRBV5-1 and TRBJ2-1; D could derive from TRBD1 or TRBD2 (5 bases each). Trimming stripped 3 bases from V and 0 bases from J, with 22 bases between. Germline V gene sequence: CDR1 SGHRS, CDR2 YFSETQ. The CDR3 length is 19 residues. DNA for the CDR3: TGCGCCAGCAGCTCGGGGCGTGAGGCCGCCTCCTACTCCTACAATGAGCAGTTCTTC. Protein sequence: CASSSGREAASYSYNEQFF.

The chain couples TRBV2 to TRBJ2-5; D possibly corresponds to TRBD2 (5 bases). The V gene's germline CDR1 is SNHLY and CDR2 FYNNEI. V was trimmed by 3 bases and J by 0 bases, leaving 8 bases between them. The CDR3 length is 14 residues. The CDR3 DNA follows: TGTGCCAGCAGTGACCCCGGGGACCAAGAGACCCAGTACTTC. It codes for CASSDPGDQETQYF.

The J gene is TRBJ2-1, the V gene TRBV24-1; TRBD2 matches at 10 bases. Trimming took 7 bases from V and 5 from J; bases not matched to a gene: 7. CDR1 is KGHDR, CDR2 SFDVKD, per germline. The CDR3 is 15 amino acids. CDR3 nucleotides: TGTGCCACCAGCGCCGGGACTAGCGCCAACAATGAGCAGTTCTTC. It is translated as CATSAGTSANNEQFF.